This TCR beta chain emerged from a study of blood T cell repertoires in COVID-19. On the study more broadly: The study drew acute and convalescent COVID-19 samples from the United States, Italy and Spain.

Authors' processing steps: Estimation of nucleated cell counts was performed using reference gene primer amplification. Produced via immunoSEQ multiplex PCR; TCRdb's table is partial and in-frame only. That table furnishes V, J and clone size, whereas the DNA furnished D and trimming. The sample consists of about 59,000 clones, roughly 89% of them appearing once. V gave up 7 bases and J gave up 5 bases, with 8 bases separating them. The CDR3 has 11 amino acids. In germline, CDR1 is SEHNR, CDR2 FQNEAQ (reference sequence). The chain joins TRBV7-9 to TRBJ2-5; D is unclear. Sample: peripheral blood. This TCR came from a human donor in a cohort sampled during active COVID-19. The CDR3 loop reads CASTPVETQYF. CDR3 nucleotides: TGTGCCAGCACCCCGGTGGAGACCCAGTACTTC.